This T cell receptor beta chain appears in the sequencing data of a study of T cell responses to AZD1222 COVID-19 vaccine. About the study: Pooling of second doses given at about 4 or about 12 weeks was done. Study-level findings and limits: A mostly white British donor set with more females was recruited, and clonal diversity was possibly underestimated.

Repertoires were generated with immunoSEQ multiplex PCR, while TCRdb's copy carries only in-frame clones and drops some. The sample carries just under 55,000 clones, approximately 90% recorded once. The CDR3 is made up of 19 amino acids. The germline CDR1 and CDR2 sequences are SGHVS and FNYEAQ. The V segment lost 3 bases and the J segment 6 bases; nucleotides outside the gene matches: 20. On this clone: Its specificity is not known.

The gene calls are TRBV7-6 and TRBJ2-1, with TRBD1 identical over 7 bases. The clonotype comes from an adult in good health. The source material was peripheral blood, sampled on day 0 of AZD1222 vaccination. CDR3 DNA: TGTGCCAGCAGCTTGTCCTCCAGGGGGTTACAGGCGCGGGCCAATGAGCAGTTCTTC. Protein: CASSLSSRGLQARANEQFF. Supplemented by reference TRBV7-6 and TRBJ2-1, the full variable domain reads GAGVSQSPRYKVTKRGQDVALRCDPISGHVSLYWYRQALGQGPEFLTYFNYEAQQDKSGLPNDRFSAERPEGSISTLTIQRTEQRDSAMYRCASSLSSRGLQARANEQFFGPGTRLTVL.